Listed below are T cell receptor beta chains from one sample, sequenced in a study of blood T cell repertoires in COVID-19. Generated by immunoSEQ multiplex PCR, the TCRdb table keeps only in-frame clones and is missing some. Counted here are about 100,000 clones, 86% occurring once; the ten biggest clones make up approximately 1.7%. Sequenced: peripheral blood. Receptors were obtained from an elderly man with acute or convalescent COVID-19. Both conserved end residues are part of each CDR3. D genes are given only for firm matches. Rows give clone size only sometimes, using once, few, many, or a class for an expanded clone.

abundance,j_gene,d_gene,v_gene,CDR3nt,CDR3aa
.,TRBJ1-4,.,TRBV7-7,TGTGCTAGCAGCTTAGCTGGTCTTACAGGGCCGAACGAAAAACTGTTTTTT,CASSLAGLTGPNEKLFF
.,TRBJ1-2,.,TRBV12-3/TRBV12-4,TGTGCCAGCAGTCCAACAGGGTTCGATGGCTACACCTTC,CASSPTGFDGYTF
.,TRBJ2-7,TRBD2,TRBV11-2,TGTGCCTCCGCGGGGGCCTACGAGCAGTACTTC,CASAGAYEQYF
.,TRBJ2-7,.,TRBV5-4,TGTGCCAGCAGCCCTGCACCACTTTACGAGCAGTACTTC,CASSPAPLYEQYF
.,TRBJ2-1,.,TRBV6-5,TGTGCCAGCAGTTATCCAGGGGAGCAGTTCTTC,CASSYPGEQFF
once,TRBJ1-1,.,TRBV7-2,TGTGCCAGCAGCTTAAGATTAGCGGCCGGGGGAACTGAAGCTTTCTTT,CASSLRLAAGGTEAFF
.,TRBJ2-5,.,TRBV7-7,TGTGCTAGCAGCTTGAGCAGGGTAGGGGAGACCCAGTACTTC,CASSLSRVGETQYF
.,TRBJ2-1,TRBD1,TRBV9,TGTGCCAGCAGCGTGGGACAGGGTACGCTGGGAACGAATGAGCAGTTCTTC,CASSVGQGTLGTNEQFF
.,TRBJ1-3,.,TRBV14,TGTGCCAGCAGGAGGGCGTCTGGAAACACCATATATTTT,CASRRASGNTIYF
.,TRBJ1-1,.,TRBV6-5,TGTGCCAGCAGTTACTCGGGCCTCATTGAAGCTTTCTTT,CASSYSGLIEAFF
.,TRBJ2-5,TRBD2,TRBV4-2,TGTGCCAGCAGCCAAGGTTTGCGACTAGCGGGAGGAGTGGAGACCCAGTACTTC,CASSQGLRLAGGVETQYF
once,TRBJ2-1,.,TRBV9,TGTGCCAGCAGCCCTCCCTTAGCGTCTCCCTACAATGAGCAGTTCTTC,CASSPPLASPYNEQFF
.,TRBJ2-5,TRBD1,TRBV11-3,TGTGCCAGCAGCCAGGACAGGGGAGAGACCCAGTACTTC,CASSQDRGETQYF
.,TRBJ2-1,TRBD1,TRBV27,TGTGCCAGCAGTTTAGGACAGGGTTGGAATGAGCAGTTCTTC,CASSLGQGWNEQFF
.,TRBJ2-7,.,TRBV5-1,TGCGCCAGCACTAACGGGGATGAGCAGTACTTC,CASTNGDEQYF
once,TRBJ2-1,TRBD2,TRBV7-9,TGTGCCAGCAGCTTAGATAAACTCGGGAGGTCGGTAAATGAGCAGTTCTTC,CASSLDKLGRSVNEQFF
.,TRBJ2-3,.,TRBV4-3,TGCGCCAGCAGCCAAGATTACGGGACTCAAGCAACCACAGATACGCAGTATTTT,CASSQDYGTQATTDTQYF
.,TRBJ2-3,TRBD2,TRBV5-1,TGCGCCAGCAGACTAGCGGGAGCAGTAGATACGCAGTATTTT,CASRLAGAVDTQYF
.,TRBJ2-2,.,TRBV5-1,TGCGCCAGCAGCTTGGGAGGGCCCGGCACCGGGGAGCTGTTTTTT,CASSLGGPGTGELFF
.,TRBJ1-6,.,TRBV30,TGTGCCTGGAGGACCGGGACACCTAATTCACCCCTCCACTTT,CAWRTGTPNSPLHF
.,TRBJ2-1,.,TRBV18,TGTGCCAGCTCACTTCGGAGCGGGCATGAGCAGTTCTTC,CASSLRSGHEQFF
.,TRBJ2-1,.,TRBV3-1/TRBV3-2,TGTGCCAGCAGCCAAGATTTAGTAGGAGGTGAGCAGTTCTTC,CASSQDLVGGEQFF
.,TRBJ2-5,.,TRBV11-2,TGTGCCAGCAGCATCCGTAGAGGGGGTGGGGAGACCCAGTACTTC,CASSIRRGGGETQYF
few,TRBJ2-6,.,TRBV6-6,TGTGCCAGCAGTTACGCCTCGGCTGGGGCCAACGTCCTGACTTTC,CASSYASAGANVLTF
once,TRBJ2-3,.,TRBV7-6,TGTGCCAGCAGCTTAGGCAGCGGGAGCACAGATACGCAGTATTTT,CASSLGSGSTDTQYF
.,TRBJ1-1,TRBD1,TRBV5-1,TGCGCCAGCAGCTTGGAAACAGGGGGCCTCACTGAAGCTTTCTTT,CASSLETGGLTEAFF
.,TRBJ1-2,TRBD1,TRBV7-2,TGTGCCAGCAGCTTGACAGGGTATGGCTACACCTTC,CASSLTGYGYTF
.,TRBJ2-3,TRBD2,TRBV18,TGTGCCAGCTCACCCCGAACAGCGGGAGCGTCAGATACGCAGTATTTT,CASSPRTAGASDTQYF
.,TRBJ1-5,TRBD1,TRBV28,TGTGCCAGCACCAACCAGGGGGCAAGGAATCAGCCCCAGCATTTT,CASTNQGARNQPQHF
.,TRBJ1-5,.,TRBV27,TGTGCCAGCAGTTTGACTATGGGGCAGCCCCAGCATTTT,CASSLTMGQPQHF
.,TRBJ2-2,TRBD2,TRBV6-5,TGTGCCAGCAGTTACGTGGGGGAGGGCCGCACCGGGGAGCTGTTTTTT,CASSYVGEGRTGELFF
.,TRBJ2-7,.,TRBV28,TGTGCCAGCAGTACAGGATCCGAGCAGTACTTC,CASSTGSEQYF
.,TRBJ1-5,.,TRBV28,TGTGCCAGCAGTTTAACAGGGAGCAATCAGCCCCAGCATTTT,CASSLTGSNQPQHF
.,TRBJ2-1,.,TRBV27,TGTGCCAGTCTACCGGCGGGACAGTCCTACAATGAGCAGTTCTTC,CASLPAGQSYNEQFF
.,TRBJ2-3,.,TRBV27,TGTGCCAGCAGTTTATTACAGGGCTTCGGACACACAGATACGCAGTATTTT,CASSLLQGFGHTDTQYF
.,TRBJ2-7,.,TRBV19,TGTGCCAGTAGTACCTCCCCGGGTAGGGGCGAGCAGTACTTC,CASSTSPGRGEQYF
.,TRBJ2-7,TRBD2,TRBV7-9,TGTGCCAGCAGCCCCGTTAGCGGGAGCTACGAGCAGTACTTC,CASSPVSGSYEQYF
.,TRBJ2-1,.,TRBV29-1,TGCAGCGTTGCGCCAGGGTCCTACAATGAGCAGTTCTTC,CSVAPGSYNEQFF
.,TRBJ2-1,TRBD1,TRBV19,TGTGCCAGTAGTATAGGGTCCGGGACAGGGGTTAATGAGCAGTTCTTC,CASSIGSGTGVNEQFF
.,TRBJ1-1,.,TRBV7-6,TGTGCCAGCAGCTTACTCAGGGTAGGGGACACTGAAGCTTTCTTT,CASSLLRVGDTEAFF
medium-sized,TRBJ1-3,TRBD1,TRBV4-1,TGCGCCAGCAGCCAAGATCGGACAGGGTGGACCATATATTTT,CASSQDRTGWTIYF
.,TRBJ1-1,TRBD1,TRBV19,TGTGCCAGCCATTGGGGACAGGGTGTGACTGAAGCTTTCTTT,CASHWGQGVTEAFF
few,TRBJ2-3,.,TRBV7-2,TGTGCCAGCAGCCCCGGACAGACTAGCACAGATACGCAGTATTTT,CASSPGQTSTDTQYF
.,TRBJ2-2,.,TRBV10-2,TGCGCCACGAATCGTGCGGGCGGGGAGCTGTTTTTT,CATNRAGGELFF
.,TRBJ2-7,TRBD1,TRBV6-2/TRBV6-3,TGTGCCAGCAGCCCCCCGGGGACAGGGGGCTACGAGCAGTACTTC,CASSPPGTGGYEQYF
few,TRBJ2-7,.,TRBV28,TGTGCCAGCAGTGTTTTAAACTTCTACGAGCAGTACTTC,CASSVLNFYEQYF
.,TRBJ1-1,.,TRBV29-1,TGCAGCGTTGTTAGTTTCCAGGGGAACACTGAAGCTTTCTTT,CSVVSFQGNTEAFF
few,TRBJ2-2,.,TRBV19,TGTGCCAGTACCCCTACAGGCTGGGGGGAGCTGTTTTTT,CASTPTGWGELFF
.,TRBJ2-5,TRBD2,TRBV19,TGTGCCAGTAGTACTCTAGCGGGAGCGGGTAGTGAGACCCAGTACTTC,CASSTLAGAGSETQYF
.,TRBJ2-1,.,TRBV12-5,TGTGCTAGTGCAGTGGAGGGGCGGAATGAGCAGTTCTTC,CASAVEGRNEQFF
.,TRBJ2-7,.,TRBV9,TGTGCCAGCAGCGTAGGAAAGGACACCGAGAAGTACGAGCAGTACTTC,CASSVGKDTEKYEQYF
.,TRBJ2-7,.,TRBV5-5,TGTGCCAGCAGCTTGGGTAACCCCAGCTCCTACGAGCAGTACTTC,CASSLGNPSSYEQYF
.,TRBJ1-4,TRBD1,TRBV27,TGTGCCAGCAGGGTCAATGCCGGGACAGGAAGGGAAAAACTGTTTTTT,CASRVNAGTGREKLFF
.,TRBJ2-3,.,TRBV5-1,TGCGCCAGCAGCCCCAGGGGCGAAGGCACAGATACGCAGTATTTT,CASSPRGEGTDTQYF
.,TRBJ2-5,TRBD2,TRBV23-1,TGCGCCAGCAGTCAAGGACAGCGGACTAGCGGGAAGAGCCGGCAAGAGACCCAGTACTTC,CASSQGQRTSGKSRQETQYF